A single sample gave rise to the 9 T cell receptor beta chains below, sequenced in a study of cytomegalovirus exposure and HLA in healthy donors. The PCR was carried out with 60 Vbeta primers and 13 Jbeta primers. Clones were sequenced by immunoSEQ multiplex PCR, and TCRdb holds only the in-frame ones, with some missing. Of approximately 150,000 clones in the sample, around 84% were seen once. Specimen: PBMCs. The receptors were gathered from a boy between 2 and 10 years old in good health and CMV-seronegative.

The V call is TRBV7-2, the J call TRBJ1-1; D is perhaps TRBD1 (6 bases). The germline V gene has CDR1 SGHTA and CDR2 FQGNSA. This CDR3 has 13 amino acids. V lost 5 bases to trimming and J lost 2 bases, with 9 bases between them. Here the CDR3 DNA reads TGTGCCAGCAGCCGACAGGAAAACACTGAAGCTTTCTTT. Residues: CASSRQENTEAFF.

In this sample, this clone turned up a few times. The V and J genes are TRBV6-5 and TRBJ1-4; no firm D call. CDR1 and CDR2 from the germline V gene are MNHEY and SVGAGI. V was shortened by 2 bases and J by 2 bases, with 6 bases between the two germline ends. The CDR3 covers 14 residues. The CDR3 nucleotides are TGTGCCAGCAGTTACGTCCAGACTAATGAAAAACTGTTTTTT. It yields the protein CASSYVQTNEKLFF.

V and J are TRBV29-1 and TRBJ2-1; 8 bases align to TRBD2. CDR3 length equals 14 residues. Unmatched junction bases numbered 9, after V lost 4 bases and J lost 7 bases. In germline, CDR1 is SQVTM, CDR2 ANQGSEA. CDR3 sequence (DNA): TGCAGCGTTGGTACAGCGGGAGTAGTGAATGAGCAGTTCTTC. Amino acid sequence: CSVGTAGVVNEQFF.

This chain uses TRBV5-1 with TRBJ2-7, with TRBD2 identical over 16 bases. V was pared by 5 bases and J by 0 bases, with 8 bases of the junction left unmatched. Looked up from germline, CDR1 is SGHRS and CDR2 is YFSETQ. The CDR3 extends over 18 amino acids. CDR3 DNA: TGCGCCAGCAGGAACCCGGGACTAGCGGGAGGGAGCTCCTACGAGCAGTACTTC. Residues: CASRNPGLAGGSSYEQYF.

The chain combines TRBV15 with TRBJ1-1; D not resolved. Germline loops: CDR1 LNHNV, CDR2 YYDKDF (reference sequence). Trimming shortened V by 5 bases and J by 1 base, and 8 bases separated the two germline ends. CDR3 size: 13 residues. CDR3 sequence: CATSPQSNTEAFF. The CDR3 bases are TGTGCCACCAGCCCACAATCGAACACTGAAGCTTTCTTT.

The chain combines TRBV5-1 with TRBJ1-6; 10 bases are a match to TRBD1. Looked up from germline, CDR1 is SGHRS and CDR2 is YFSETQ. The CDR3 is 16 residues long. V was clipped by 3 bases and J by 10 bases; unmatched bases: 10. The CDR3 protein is CASSSATGGGRSPLHF. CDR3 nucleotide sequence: TGCGCCAGCAGCTCCGCGACAGGGGGCGGTCGATCACCCCTCCACTTT.

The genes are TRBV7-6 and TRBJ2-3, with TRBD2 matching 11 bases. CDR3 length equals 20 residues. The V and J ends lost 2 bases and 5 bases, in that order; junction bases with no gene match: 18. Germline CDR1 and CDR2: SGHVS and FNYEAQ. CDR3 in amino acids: CASSLRTGTRVAGGEDTQYF. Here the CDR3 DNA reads TGTGCCAGCAGCTTACGTACAGGAACTAGGGTAGCGGGAGGGGAAGATACGCAGTATTTT.

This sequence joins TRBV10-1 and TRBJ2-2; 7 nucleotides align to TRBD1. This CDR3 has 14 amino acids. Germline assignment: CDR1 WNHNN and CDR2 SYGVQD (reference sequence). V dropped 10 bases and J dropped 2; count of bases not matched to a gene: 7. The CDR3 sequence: CATQTGSNTGELFF. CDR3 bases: TGCGCCACGCAGACAGGGTCCAACACCGGGGAGCTGTTTTTT.

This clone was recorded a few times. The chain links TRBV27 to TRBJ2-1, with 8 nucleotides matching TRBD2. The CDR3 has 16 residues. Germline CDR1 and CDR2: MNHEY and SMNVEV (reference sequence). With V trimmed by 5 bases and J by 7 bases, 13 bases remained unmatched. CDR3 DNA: TGTGCCAGCAGTCCCGGACTAGCCGGGCGGGGGAATGAGCAGTTCTTC. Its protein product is CASSPGLAGRGNEQFF.